Listed here are 25 T cell receptor beta chains from one sample, sequenced in a study of beta chain features in type 1 diabetes. Of the isolated RNA, all was reverse transcribed, and so the sequenced material was expressed TCRB transcripts. The repertoire was sequenced with immunoSEQ multiplex PCR; TCRdb's copy has only in-frame clones and lacks some. Altogether just over 450,000 clones are present, about 29% being singletons, with the ten largest covering 0.05% to 0.07%. The material sequenced was naive CD4+ T cells from blood. The receptors shown here come from a man younger than 35 in good health.

The rearrangement joins TRBV28 to TRBJ2-5, with D possibly being TRBD1 (5 bases). Germline-derived CDR1 and CDR2 are MDHEN and SYDVKM. Between the trimmed V and J ends, which lost 3 bases and 1 base, there was a span of 12 bases. The CDR3 runs 15 residues. The CDR3 spells CASSFRGRRQETQYF. In DNA, the CDR3 is TGTGCCAGCAGTTTTAGGGGCCGGCGCCAAGAGACCCAGTACTTC.

The gene calls are TRBV7-6 and TRBJ2-1; TRBD1 aligns across 8 bases. V dropped 5 bases and J dropped 6; count of bases not matched to a gene: 9. Per the germline V gene, CDR1 is SGHVS and CDR2 is FNYEAQ. The CDR3 extends over 15 amino acids. The CDR3 spells CASSPGQAAGNEQFF. As DNA, the CDR3 is TGTGCCAGCAGCCCGGGACAGGCCGCGGGCAATGAGCAGTTCTTC.

The chain is built from TRBV30 and TRBJ1-5; possibly TRBD1 for D (5 bases). The CDR3 has 15 amino acids. Per the germline V gene, CDR1 is GTSNPN and CDR2 is SVGIG (reference sequence). With 3 bases removed from V and 6 bases from J, the gap between germline ends came to 18 bases. This chain's CDR3 is CAWSKDKGLGQPQHF. CDR3 DNA sequence: TGTGCCTGGAGCAAGGACAAGGGGCTCGGTCAGCCCCAGCATTTT.

The chain links TRBV7-2 to TRBJ2-1; 15 nucleotides align to TRBD2. CDR3 size: 18 residues. Germline CDR1 SGHTA, CDR2 FQGNSA. V lost 0 bases, J lost 4 bases, and 4 bases stayed unmatched. The CDR3 DNA reads as TGTGCCAGCAGCTTAGCCAGGACTAGCGGGAGGGCTTACAATGAGCAGTTCTTC. Amino acids: CASSLARTSGRAYNEQFF.

This clone was recorded once. This chain joins TRBV2 and TRBJ2-7; D may be TRBD1 (6 bases). The CDR3 is 16 amino acids. V was shortened by 3 bases and J by 1 base, with 16 bases between the two germline ends. The V gene's germline CDR1 is SNHLY and CDR2 FYNNEI. The CDR3: CASSDPSGTPSYEQYF. The CDR3 nucleotides read TGTGCCAGCAGTGACCCGTCCGGGACACCTTCCTACGAGCAGTACTTC.

This clone was counted only a few times. The chain links TRBV29-1 to TRBJ2-3, with D possibly matching TRBD2 (5 bases). V was shortened by 3 bases and J by 2 bases, with 9 bases between the two germline ends. The CDR3 length is 13 residues. In germline, CDR1 is SQVTM, CDR2 ANQGSEA. The CDR3: CSVDEGITDTQYF. In nucleotides, the CDR3 is TGCAGCGTTGACGAGGGTATCACAGATACGCAGTATTTT.

J is TRBJ1-1 and V is TRBV5-6; TRBD1 is a possible D gene (5 bases). This CDR3 has 13 amino acids. From germline, CDR1 is SGHDT and CDR2 YYEEEE. V was cut by 0 bases and J by 5 bases, with 8 bases left in between. This chain's CDR3 is CASSLGRGTEAFF. In DNA form, the CDR3 reads TGTGCCAGCAGCTTGGGTAGGGGAACTGAAGCTTTCTTT.

The V gene is TRBV10-3, the J gene TRBJ2-7, with 10 nucleotides matching TRBD1. Per the germline V gene, CDR1 is ENHRY and CDR2 is SYGVKD. This CDR3 contains 13 residues. J was trimmed by 5 bases and V by 10 bases; bases with no gene match: 8. DNA for the CDR3: TGTGCCAGCAGACCGGGACAGGGGAACGAGCAGTACTTC. Its translation: CASRPGQGNEQYF.

V is TRBV5-4 and J is TRBJ2-5; the match to TRBD2 covers 8 bases. Germline V gene lookup returns CDR1 SGHNT and CDR2 YYREEE (reference sequence). The CDR3 spans 14 residues. V gave up 0 bases and J gave up 5 bases; unmatched junction bases: 3. CDR3 DNA: TGTGCCAGCAGCTTGGCTCGGGAGGGGGAGACCCAGTACTTC. Translation gives CASSLAREGETQYF.

This clone was seen a handful of times. The gene calls are TRBV28 and TRBJ2-7; possibly TRBD1 or TRBD2 for D (6 bases each). CDR3 length: 15 amino acids. Germline CDR1 and CDR2: MDHEN and SYDVKM. Trimming stripped 6 bases from V and 6 bases from J, with 21 bases between. CDR3 region: CASRYSRGLGAEQYF. The CDR3 region has the DNA TGTGCCAGCAGGTACTCACGGGGGCTGGGGGCCGAGCAGTACTTC.

This clone was seen more than once but under ten times. The chain joins TRBV30 to TRBJ2-5; TRBD2 matches 7 bases. This CDR3 has 15 amino acids. Germline assignment: CDR1 GTSNPN and CDR2 SVGIG (reference sequence). With V trimmed by 2 bases and J by 5 bases, 11 bases remained unmatched. The CDR3 region is CAWSTAGTPRETQYF. Here the CDR3 DNA reads TGTGCCTGGAGTACAGCGGGAACCCCCCGGGAGACCCAGTACTTC.

The chain links TRBV5-1 to TRBJ2-1; a possible D gene is TRBD2 (5 bases). This CDR3 is built from 12 residues. The ends were cut back, 0 bases at V and 8 bases at J, with 6 bases in the middle. CDR1 is SGHRS and CDR2 is YFSETQ in the germline V gene. CDR3 sequence: CASSLERDEQFF. The DNA of the CDR3 is TGCGCCAGCAGCTTGGAGAGGGATGAGCAGTTCTTC.

In this sample, this clone turned up a few times. This chain uses TRBV27 with TRBJ2-7; D remains ambiguous. CDR1 is MNHEY, CDR2 SMNVEV, per germline (reference sequence). The V gene lost 7 bases and the J gene lost 0 bases, with 7 bases spanning the gap. The CDR3 has 12 amino acids. In DNA, the CDR3 is TGTGCCAGCAACCAGGTCTCCTACGAGCAGTACTTC. This encodes CASNQVSYEQYF.

The chain links TRBV20-1 to TRBJ2-5; D uncertain. V was trimmed by 2 bases and J by 3 bases, leaving 4 bases between them. Per germline, CDR1 DFQATT and CDR2 SNEGSKA (reference sequence). The CDR3 extends over 11 amino acids. The CDR3 coding sequence is TGCAGTGCTAGATTTAAAGAGACCCAGTACTTC. It specifies CSARFKETQYF.

This clone was counted a single time. The CDR3 DNA is TGTGCTAGTGGTTATGGACTAGCGGGGGGAGAGACCCAGTACTTC. Translating it yields CASGYGLAGGETQYF. This chain uses TRBV12-5 with TRBJ2-5; 14 bases map to TRBD2. Trimming took 4 bases from V and 4 from J; bases not matched to a gene: 2. The CDR3 runs 15 residues. Germline V lookup: CDR1 LGHNT, CDR2 FRNRAP.

The CDR3 region has the DNA TGTGCCAGCAGTAATATCCGCGAGCAGTACTTC. Protein: CASSNIREQYF. The chain links TRBV28 to TRBJ2-7; D remains unclear. The CDR3 spans 11 residues. V shed 5 bases and J shed 6 bases, with 8 bases lying between them. From germline, CDR1 is MDHEN and CDR2 SYDVKM. Variable domain in full (rest from reference TRBV28 and TRBJ2-7): DVKVTQSSRYLVKRTGEKVFLECVQDMDHENMFWYRQDPGLGLRLIYFSYDVKMKEKGDIPEGYSVSREKKERFSLILESASTNQTSMYLCASSNIREQYFGPGTRLTVT.

This clone was detected only a few times. The chain links TRBV9 to TRBJ2-3, with 8 bases fitting TRBD2. CDR1 and CDR2 from the germline V gene are SGDLS and YYNGEE. V shed 2 bases, J shed 0 bases, and the junction held 5 bases outside the gene matches. The CDR3 spans 16 residues. For the CDR3, the DNA is TGTGCCAGCAGCGTTCGACTAGCGCTTAGCACAGATACGCAGTATTTT. Encoded protein: CASSVRLALSTDTQYF.

This clone was seen a single time. The rearrangement joins TRBV29-1 to TRBJ2-1; the D gene is possibly TRBD2 (6 bases). The CDR3 covers 16 residues. CDR1 SQVTM and CDR2 ANQGSEA come from the germline V gene. V gave up 4 bases and J gave up 9 bases, with 25 bases separating them. CDR3 sequence: CSVVLSASESYFEQFF. The CDR3 region has the DNA TGCAGCGTTGTGTTGTCGGCTAGCGAGAGCTATTTTGAGCAGTTCTTC.

This clone was counted only a few times. The chain uses TRBV29-1 and TRBJ1-1; possibly TRBD1 for D (5 bases). Germline V lookup: CDR1 SQVTM, CDR2 ANQGSEA. Deletions cut 6 bases from V and 7 bases from J, with 9 bases between. This CDR3 contains 10 residues. CDR3 bases: TGCAGCGTCTACGACAGTGAAGCTTTCTTT. It is translated as CSVYDSEAFF.

This rearrangement joins TRBV7-2 to TRBJ2-7; 9 nucleotides match TRBD1. The J segment lost 2 bases and the V segment lost 5 bases, leaving 7 bases of the junction unmatched. Germline lookup yields CDR1 SGHTA and CDR2 FQGNSA. This CDR3 spans 15 amino acids. CDR3 nucleotide sequence: TGTGCCAGCAGCCATACAGGGGGCACCACCTACGAGCAGTACTTC. Translated, it gives CASSHTGGTTYEQYF.

The V call is TRBV7-2, the J call TRBJ2-1; maybe TRBD1 (7 bases). V was clipped by 9 bases and J by 2 bases, with 11 bases between them. Germline V gene sequence: CDR1 SGHTA, CDR2 FQGNSA. This CDR3 has 13 amino acids. CDR3 sequence (DNA): TGTGCCAGTCAGGGGGGTCCCTACAATGAGCAGTTCTTC. Protein product: CASQGGPYNEQFF.

The V call is TRBV19, the J call TRBJ2-1; TRBD2 is a possible D gene (5 bases). Germline CDR1 and CDR2: LNHDA and SQIVND (reference sequence). The CDR3 extends over 15 amino acids. Trimming stripped 5 bases from V and 6 bases from J, with 17 bases between. Written as DNA, the CDR3 is TGTGCCAGTAGTTTCCTTCGGGGTCGTGGCAATGAGCAGTTCTTC. Its protein is CASSFLRGRGNEQFF.

The V and J genes are TRBV19 and TRBJ2-1; 7 bases line up with TRBD2. V gave up 7 bases and J gave up 0 bases; unmatched junction bases: 18. The length of the CDR3 is 19 residues. Germline CDR1 and CDR2: LNHDA and SQIVND (reference sequence). The CDR3 protein is CASTLAVAGRRSSYNEQFF. Written as DNA, the CDR3 is TGTGCCAGTACTTTGGCGGTAGCGGGCCGCCGAAGCTCCTACAATGAGCAGTTCTTC.

The table lists this clone with a few counts. The chain couples TRBV11-2 to TRBJ2-5; 8 bases fit TRBD1. CDR1 and CDR2 (germline): SGHAT, FQNNGV. The CDR3 is made up of 15 amino acids. Trimming took 1 base from V and 2 from J; bases not matched to a gene: 3. CDR3 nucleotides: TGTGCCAGCAGCTTAGTCGGACAGGGACAAGAGACCCAGTACTTC. It codes for CASSLVGQGQETQYF.

In this sample, this clone turned up a few times. J is TRBJ1-2 and V is TRBV7-2; D possibly corresponds to TRBD1 (6 bases). Germline-derived CDR1 and CDR2 are SGHTA and FQGNSA. The V end lost 4 bases, the J end lost 4 bases, and 19 bases lay between the germline ends. The CDR3 is made up of 16 amino acids. The CDR3 sequence: CASSSALGQGSYGYTF. In DNA form, the CDR3 reads TGTGCCAGCAGCTCCGCCCTGGGGCAGGGGTCCTATGGCTACACCTTC.